The 20 T cell receptor beta chains in this list originate from one sample, sequenced in a study of blood T cell repertoires in COVID-19. Generated by immunoSEQ multiplex PCR, the TCRdb table keeps only in-frame clones and is missing some. The repertoire holds approximately 410,000 clones, with about nine tenths as singletons. The sample was peripheral blood. The source of these receptors is a woman in her 30s with active or convalescent COVID-19.

The rearrangement joins TRBV6-6 to TRBJ1-1; 8 nucleotides match TRBD1. This CDR3 region has 13 residues. V gave up 6 bases and J gave up 8 bases; unmatched junction bases: 8. The germline V gene has CDR1 MNHNY and CDR2 SVGAGI (reference sequence). CDR3 residues: CASSRGQGYEAFF. CDR3 nucleotide sequence: TGTGCCAGCAGCCGCGGACAGGGTTACGAAGCTTTCTTT.

Remarks on this clone: The junction differs from germline at one of its ends, possibly a read error. The chain combines TRBV27 with TRBJ2-1; D is unresolved. CDR3 length: 14 amino acids. The germline gives CDR1 MNHEY, CDR2 SMNVEV (reference sequence). This CDR3 reads CASSLWAGINEQFF. The CDR3 DNA follows: TGTGCCAGCAGTTTATGGGCTGGAATTAATGAACAGTTCTTC.

The chain couples TRBV18 to TRBJ2-3, with TRBD2 matching 12 bases. Germline V gene data show CDR1 as KGHSH and CDR2 as LQKENI. J was trimmed by 2 bases and V by 3 bases; bases with no gene match: 3. The CDR3 covers 16 residues. CDR3 loop: CASSPGTSGYTDTQYF. Written as DNA, the CDR3 is TGTGCCAGCTCACCCGGGACTAGCGGGTACACAGATACGCAGTATTTT.

The chain has TRBV11-2 and TRBJ1-4; TRBD1 matches at 8 bases. Germline trimming cut 5 bases from V and 8 bases from J; bases unmatched to any gene: 7. The germline CDR1 and CDR2 sequences are SGHAT and FQNNGV. CDR3 size: 14 residues. The CDR3 loop reads CASSPGGLIEKLFF. The CDR3 DNA follows: TGTGCCAGCAGCCCAGGGGGCTTGATAGAAAAACTGTTTTTT.

The genes are TRBV5-1 and TRBJ2-7; 9 nucleotides line up with TRBD2. V gave up 2 bases and J gave up 1 base; unmatched junction bases: 1. The CDR3 runs to 14 residues. Germline V CDR1 and CDR2: SGHRS, YFSETQ. The CDR3 loop is CASSFLAGSYEQYF. The CDR3 DNA is TGCGCCAGCAGCTTCCTAGCGGGATCCTACGAGCAGTACTTC.

V gene TRBV10-3 combines with J gene TRBJ1-6; 7 positions match TRBD1. The germline CDR1 and CDR2 sequences are ENHRY and SYGVKD. The CDR3 runs 17 residues. Trimming removed 6 bases from V and 7 bases from J; junction bases left unmatched: 15. CDR3 in DNA: TGTGCCATCAGCGGATACTCCATTCGGGACAGCAATTCACCCCTCCACTTT. Translated: CAISGYSIRDSNSPLHF.

The chain uses TRBV3-1 (or the pseudogene TRBV3-2) and TRBJ2-3; 9 nucleotides line up with TRBD2. Unmatched junction bases numbered 7, after V lost 5 bases and J lost 1 base. Looked up from germline, CDR1 is LGHDT and CDR2 is YNNKEL (reference sequence). CDR3 length: 16 amino acids. As DNA, the CDR3 is TGTGCCAGCAGCTCCGGGACTAGCTTTCGCACAGATACGCAGTATTTT. Encoded protein: CASSSGTSFRTDTQYF.

The chain combines TRBV6-5 with TRBJ1-1; TRBD1 matches at 7 bases. This CDR3 region has 14 residues. Germline-derived CDR1 and CDR2 are MNHEY and SVGAGI. With 7 bases clipped from V and 4 bases from J, the junction kept 9 bases outside the gene matches. This CDR3 is CASTITGDSTEAFF. The CDR3 coding sequence is TGTGCCAGCACCATTACAGGGGATAGCACTGAAGCTTTCTTT.

The chain combines TRBV6-5 with TRBJ1-2; D is possibly TRBD1 (5 bases). The CDR3 is 13 residues long. Germline V gene sequence: CDR1 MNHEY, CDR2 SVGAGI. Trimming removed 4 bases at V and 8 bases at J, with 14 bases between. The CDR3 region is CASSLGPSGGYTF. The CDR3 bases are TGTGCCAGCAGTTTGGGGCCGAGTGGGGGCTACACCTTC.

The chain combines TRBV23-1 with TRBJ2-7, with 9 positions matching TRBD1. TRBV23-1 is an ORF for which the function is uncertain. With 3 bases clipped from V and 6 bases from J, the junction kept 18 bases outside the gene matches. The CDR3 loop spans 18 amino acids. CDR3 loop: CASSQTVRTGTGTPEQYF. The CDR3 DNA reads as TGCGCCAGCAGTCAGACCGTAAGAACCGGGACAGGGACTCCCGAGCAGTACTTC.

J is TRBJ1-3 and V is TRBV18, with D unresolved. CDR3 length equals 15 residues. Trimming removed 6 bases from V and 5 bases from J, with 17 bases in between. Germline values: CDR1 KGHSH, CDR2 LQKENI. The CDR3 region has the DNA TGTGCCAGCTCCCAAGTCCCCGGGGTCAGAAACACCATATATTTT. This encodes CASSQVPGVRNTIYF. Complete variable domain (other parts from reference TRBV18 and TRBJ1-3): NAGVMQNPRHLVRRRGQEARLRCSPMKGHSHVYWYRQLPEEGLKFMVYLQKENIIDESGMPKERFSAEFPKEGPSILRIQQVVRGDSAAYFCASSQVPGVRNTIYFGEGSWLTVV.

V gene TRBV5-1 combines with J gene TRBJ2-7; 11 positions match TRBD1. This CDR3 comprises 14 residues. Germline CDR1 and CDR2: SGHRS and YFSETQ. V shed 4 bases and J 4 bases; nucleotides not matched to a gene: 4. The CDR3 region has the DNA TGCGCCAGCAGCGGCGGGGACAGGGGGTACGAGCAGTACTTC. This codes for CASSGGDRGYEQYF.

V usage is TRBV7-9 and J usage is TRBJ1-6, with TRBD1 identical over 7 bases. The CDR3 runs 15 residues. Germline V lookup: CDR1 SEHNR, CDR2 FQNEAQ (reference sequence). V gave up 2 bases and J gave up 2 bases; unmatched junction bases: 0. The CDR3 here is CASSLTGAYNSPLHF. The CDR3, as DNA: TGTGCCAGCAGCTTAACAGGGGCCTATAATTCACCCCTCCACTTT.

The V and J genes are TRBV19 and TRBJ2-7; the match to TRBD2 covers 10 bases. This CDR3 is built from 16 residues. Trimming cost V 7 bases and J 7 bases; bases outside gene matches: 16. Germline assignment: CDR1 LNHDA and CDR2 SQIVND (reference sequence). In DNA form, the CDR3 reads TGTGCCAGTACTCCTACTGTAGCGGGAGGCCACGGGGAGCAGTACTTC. It encodes CASTPTVAGGHGEQYF. The full variable domain, in which reference TRBV19 and TRBJ2-7 provide the parts outside the CDR3, is DGGITQSPKYLFRKEGQNVTLSCEQNLNHDAMYWYRQDPGQGLRLIYYSQIVNDFQKGDIAEGYSVSREKKESFPLTVTSAQKNPTAFYLCASTPTVAGGHGEQYFGPGTRLTVT.

A few counts support this clone. The chain employs TRBV27 and TRBJ1-2; D is perhaps TRBD1 (6 bases). CDR1 MNHEY and CDR2 SMNVEV come from the germline V gene (reference sequence). V gave up 3 bases and J gave up 6 bases, with 14 bases separating them. The CDR3 loop spans 14 amino acids. The CDR3 loop is CASSFSSTGNGYTF. The CDR3 DNA reads TGTGCCAGCAGTTTCAGTTCCACAGGGAATGGCTACACCTTC.

V and J are TRBV5-8 and TRBJ1-1, with TRBD1 matching over 7 bases. The J segment lost 4 bases and the V segment lost 2 bases, leaving 11 bases of the junction unmatched. The V gene's germline CDR1 is SGHTS and CDR2 YDEGEE. The CDR3 is made up of 16 amino acids. The CDR3 protein is CASSFLTGVAGTEAFF. The CDR3 bases are TGTGCCAGCAGCTTTTTAACAGGGGTCGCGGGCACTGAAGCTTTCTTT.

The rearrangement uses TRBV9 and TRBJ1-2; TRBD1 is a possible D gene (5 bases). The CDR3 loop spans 16 amino acids. Germline-derived CDR1 and CDR2 are SGDLS and YYNGEE. Trimming left V 0 bases short and J 4 bases short, with 16 bases between. The CDR3 DNA follows: TGTGCCAGCAGCGTAGAGCCTATCGGGGGAGGCTATGGCTACACCTTC. Translating gives CASSVEPIGGGYGYTF.

This sequence joins TRBV7-8 and TRBJ2-3; D unclear. Deletions cut 3 bases from V and 2 bases from J, with 6 bases between. Germline CDR1 is SGHVS and CDR2 is FQNEAQ. This CDR3 has 13 residues. The CDR3 region is CASSFGLTDTQYF. CDR3 DNA: TGTGCCAGCAGCTTTGGCCTCACAGATACGCAGTATTTT. Full variable domain (outside the CDR3, taken from reference TRBV7-8 and TRBJ2-3): GAGVSQSPRYKVAKRGQDVALRCDPISGHVSLFWYQQALGQGPEFLTYFQNEAQLDKSGLPSDRFFAERPEGSVSTLKIQRTQQEDSAVYLCASSFGLTDTQYFGPGTRLTVL.

The chain joins TRBV10-1 to TRBJ1-6, with D uncertain. This CDR3 has 15 amino acids. V lost 3 bases to trimming and J lost 7 bases, with 13 bases between them. The germline V gene has CDR1 WNHNN and CDR2 SYGVQD (reference sequence). In DNA form, the CDR3 reads TGCGCCAGCAGTGACCCGCAGGTCCGCAATTCACCCCTCCACTTT. It is translated as CASSDPQVRNSPLHF.

This sequence joins TRBV7-2 and TRBJ1-1; 8 bases map to TRBD1. V was pared by 5 bases and J by 3 bases, with 5 bases of the junction left unmatched. In germline, CDR1 is SGHTA, CDR2 FQGNSA. This CDR3 is 14 amino acids long. DNA of the CDR3: TGTGCCAGCAGCAGACAGGGGTATGACACTGAAGCTTTCTTT. This gives the protein CASSRQGYDTEAFF.